There are a few counts of the clone carrying this T cell receptor (beta chain). No antigen is known for it. V dropped 7 bases and J dropped 3; count of bases not matched to a gene: 4. Germline CDR1 and CDR2: MNHEY and SVGAGI. The CDR3 extends over 14 amino acids. The sample belongs to a study of beta chain features in type 1 diabetes. Study as a whole: Comparable age, gender and cell yields were observed in patients relative to healthy donors. The study's findings and limits: Whether HLA type influences TCRB rearrangement remained unresolved here.

Since all of the isolated RNA was reverse transcribed, expressed TCRB transcripts were what got sequenced. TCRdb's copy holds only in-frame clones and misses some; the assay was immunoSEQ multiplex PCR. The sample has 200,000 to 250,000 clones, over 7.5% seen once. Specimen: naive CD4+ T cells from blood. The chain carries TRBV6-5 and TRBJ2-3; the match to TRBD2 covers 10 bases. The TCR originated in a woman younger than 30 in good health. CDR3 sequence: CASTRAGGTDTQYF. CDR3 DNA sequence: TGTGCCAGCACCAGAGCGGGAGGGACAGATACGCAGTATTTT.